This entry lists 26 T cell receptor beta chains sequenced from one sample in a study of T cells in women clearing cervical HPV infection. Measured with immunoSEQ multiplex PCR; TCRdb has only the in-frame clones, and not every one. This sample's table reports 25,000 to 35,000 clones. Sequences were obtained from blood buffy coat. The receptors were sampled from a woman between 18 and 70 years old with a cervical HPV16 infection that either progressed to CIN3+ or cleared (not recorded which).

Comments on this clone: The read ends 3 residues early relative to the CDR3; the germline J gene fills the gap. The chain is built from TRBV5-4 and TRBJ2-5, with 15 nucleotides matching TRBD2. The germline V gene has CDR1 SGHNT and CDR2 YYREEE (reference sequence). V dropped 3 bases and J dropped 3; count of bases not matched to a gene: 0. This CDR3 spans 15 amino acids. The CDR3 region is CASSWTSGREETQYF. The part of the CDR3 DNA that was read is TGTGCCAGCAGCTGGACTAGCGGGAGGGAAGAGACC. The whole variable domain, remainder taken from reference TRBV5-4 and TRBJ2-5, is ETGVTQSPTHLIKTRGQQVTLRCSSQSGHNTVSWYQQALGQGPQFIFQYYREEENGRGNFPPRFSGLQFPNYSSELNVNALELDDSALYLCASSWTSGREETQYFGPGTRLLVL.

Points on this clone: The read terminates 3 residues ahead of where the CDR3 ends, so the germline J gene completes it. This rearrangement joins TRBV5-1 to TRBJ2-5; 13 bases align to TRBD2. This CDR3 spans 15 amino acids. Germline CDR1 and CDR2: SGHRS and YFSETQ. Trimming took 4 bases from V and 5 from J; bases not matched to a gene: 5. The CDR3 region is CASSRTSGGSETQYF. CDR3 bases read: TGCGCCAGCAGCCGGACTAGCGGGGGTTCGGAGACC. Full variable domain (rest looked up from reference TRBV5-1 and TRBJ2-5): KAGVTQTPRYLIKTRGQQVTLSCSPISGHRSVSWYQQTPGQGLQFLFEYFSETQRNKGNFPGRFSGRQFSNSRSEMNVSTLELGDSALYLCASSRTSGGSETQYFGPGTRLLVL.

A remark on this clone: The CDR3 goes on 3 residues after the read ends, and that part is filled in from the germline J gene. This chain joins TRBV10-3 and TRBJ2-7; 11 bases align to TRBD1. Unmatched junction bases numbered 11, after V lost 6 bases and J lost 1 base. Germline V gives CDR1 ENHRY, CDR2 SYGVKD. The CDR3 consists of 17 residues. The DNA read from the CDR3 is TGTGCCATCAGCGGGACAGGGGGGACCCAATTTTCCTACGAG. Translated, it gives CAISGTGGTQFSYE. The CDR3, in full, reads CAISGTGGTQFSYEQYF.

Incomplete CDR3 DNA: TGTGCCAGCAGCCCCCGTGGGGCTTCCTACGAG. Translated, it gives CASSPRGASYE. The full-length CDR3 reads as CASSPRGASYEQYF. The V and J genes are TRBV9 and TRBJ2-7, with D perhaps TRBD1 (5 bases). The observed sequence ends 3 residues before the CDR3 terminus, with the missing tail filled in from the germline J gene. CDR1 and CDR2 (germline): SGDLS, YYNGEE. The CDR3 has 14 amino acids. V lost 4 bases and J lost 1, with 12 bases in between.

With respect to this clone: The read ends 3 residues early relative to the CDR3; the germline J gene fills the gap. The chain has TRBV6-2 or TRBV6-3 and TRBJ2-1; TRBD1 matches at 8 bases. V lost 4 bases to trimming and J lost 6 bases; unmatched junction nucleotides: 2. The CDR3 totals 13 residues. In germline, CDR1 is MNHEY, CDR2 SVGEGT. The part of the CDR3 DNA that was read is TGTGCCAGCAGTTTCCAGGGGGCCAATGAG. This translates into CASSFQGANE. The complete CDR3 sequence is CASSFQGANEQFF.

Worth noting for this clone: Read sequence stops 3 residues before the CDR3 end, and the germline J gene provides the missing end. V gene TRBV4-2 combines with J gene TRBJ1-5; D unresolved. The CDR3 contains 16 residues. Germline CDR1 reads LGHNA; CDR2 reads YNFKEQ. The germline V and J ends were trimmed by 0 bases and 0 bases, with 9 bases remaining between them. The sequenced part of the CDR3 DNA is TGTGCCAGCAGCCAAGATATCGGGGATAGCAATCAGCCC. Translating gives CASSQDIGDSNQP. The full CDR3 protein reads CASSQDIGDSNQPQHF.

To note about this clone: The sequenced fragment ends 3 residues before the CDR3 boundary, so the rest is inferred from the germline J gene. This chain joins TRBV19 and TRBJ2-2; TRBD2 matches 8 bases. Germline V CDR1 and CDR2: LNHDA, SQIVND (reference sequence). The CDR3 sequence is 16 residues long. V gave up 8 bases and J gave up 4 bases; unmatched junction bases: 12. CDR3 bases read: TGTGCCAGTTCGCTGAGCGGGAGTTGGAGCACCGGGGAG. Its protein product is CASSLSGSWSTGE. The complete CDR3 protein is CASSLSGSWSTGELFF.

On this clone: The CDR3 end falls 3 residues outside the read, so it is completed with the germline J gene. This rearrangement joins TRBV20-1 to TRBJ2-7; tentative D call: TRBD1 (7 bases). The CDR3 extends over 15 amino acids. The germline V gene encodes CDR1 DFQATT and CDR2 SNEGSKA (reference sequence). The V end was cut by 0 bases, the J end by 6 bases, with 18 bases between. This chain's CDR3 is CSAREGRGLEGEQYF. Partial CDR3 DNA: TGCAGTGCTAGAGAGGGCAGGGGGTTGGAGGGCGAG.

The CDR3: CASSPTSGGADTQYF. The CDR3 DNA, read in part, is TGTGCCAGCAGTCCTACTAGCGGGGGGGCAGATACG. This chain links TRBV7-9 with TRBJ2-3, with 13 bases aligning to TRBD2. The CDR3 end is not reached by the read, which stops 3 residues before it; the germline J gene fills it in. V trimming: 6 bases; J trimming: 4 bases; junction bases outside the gene matches: 4. Per the germline V gene, CDR1 is SEHNR and CDR2 is FQNEAQ (reference sequence). The CDR3 runs to 15 residues.

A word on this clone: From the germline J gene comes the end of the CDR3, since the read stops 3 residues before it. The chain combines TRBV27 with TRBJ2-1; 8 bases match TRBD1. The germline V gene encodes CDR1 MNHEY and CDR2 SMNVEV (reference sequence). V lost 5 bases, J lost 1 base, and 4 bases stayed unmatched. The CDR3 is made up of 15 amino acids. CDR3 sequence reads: CASSLRGPSYNEQFF. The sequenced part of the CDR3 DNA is TGTGCCAGCAGTCTCAGGGGGCCATCCTACAATGAG.

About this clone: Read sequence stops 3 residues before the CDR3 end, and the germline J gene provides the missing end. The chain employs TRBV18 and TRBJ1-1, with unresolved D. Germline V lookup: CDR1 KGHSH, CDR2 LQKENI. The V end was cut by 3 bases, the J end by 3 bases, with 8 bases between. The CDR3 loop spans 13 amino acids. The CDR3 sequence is CASSPQEDTEAFF. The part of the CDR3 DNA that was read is TGTGCCAGCTCACCGCAGGAGGACACTGAA. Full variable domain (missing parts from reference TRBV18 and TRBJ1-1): NAGVMQNPRHLVRRRGQEARLRCSPMKGHSHVYWYRQLPEEGLKFMVYLQKENIIDESGMPKERFSAEFPKEGPSILRIQQVVRGDSAAYFCASSPQEDTEAFFGQGTRLTVV.

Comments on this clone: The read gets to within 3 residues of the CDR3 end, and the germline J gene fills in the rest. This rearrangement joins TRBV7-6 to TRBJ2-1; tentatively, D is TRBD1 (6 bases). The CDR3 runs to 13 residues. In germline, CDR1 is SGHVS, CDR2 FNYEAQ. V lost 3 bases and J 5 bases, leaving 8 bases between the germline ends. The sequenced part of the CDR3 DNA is TGTGCCAGCAGCTTGGACAGAGACAATGAG. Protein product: CASSLDRDNE. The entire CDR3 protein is CASSLDRDNEQFF.

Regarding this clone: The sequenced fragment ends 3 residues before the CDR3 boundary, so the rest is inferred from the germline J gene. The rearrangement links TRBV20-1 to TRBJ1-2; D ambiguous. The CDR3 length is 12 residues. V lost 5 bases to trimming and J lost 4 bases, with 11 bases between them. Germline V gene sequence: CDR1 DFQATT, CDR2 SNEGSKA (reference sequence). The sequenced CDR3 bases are TGCAGTGCTCTCCCTCAAGGCTATGGC. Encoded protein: CSALPQGYG. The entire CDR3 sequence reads CSALPQGYGYTF.

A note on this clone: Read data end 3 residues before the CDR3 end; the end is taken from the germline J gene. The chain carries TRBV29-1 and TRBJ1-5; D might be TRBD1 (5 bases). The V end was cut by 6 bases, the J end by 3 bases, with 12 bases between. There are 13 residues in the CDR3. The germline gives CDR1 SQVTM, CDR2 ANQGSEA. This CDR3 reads CSVAQGDNQPQHF. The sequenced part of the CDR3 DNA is TGCAGCGTGGCGCAGGGAGACAATCAGCCC.

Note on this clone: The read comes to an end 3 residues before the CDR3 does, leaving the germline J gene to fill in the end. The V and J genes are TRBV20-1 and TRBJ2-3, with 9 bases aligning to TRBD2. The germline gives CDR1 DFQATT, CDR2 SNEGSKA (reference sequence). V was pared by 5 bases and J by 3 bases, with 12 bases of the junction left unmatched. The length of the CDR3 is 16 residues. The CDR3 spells CSASRTQREVTDTQYF. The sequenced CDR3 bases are TGCAGTGCTTCTAGGACCCAGCGGGAGGTGACAGATACG.

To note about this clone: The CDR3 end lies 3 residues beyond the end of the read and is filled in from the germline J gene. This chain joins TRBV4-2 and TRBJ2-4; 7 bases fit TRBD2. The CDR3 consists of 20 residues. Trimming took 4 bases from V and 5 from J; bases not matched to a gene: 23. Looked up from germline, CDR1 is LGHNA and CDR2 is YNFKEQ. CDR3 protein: CASSPTKGSGIRGVQNIQYF. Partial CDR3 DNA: TGTGCCAGCAGCCCCACCAAGGGGTCGGGGATTCGGGGGGTACAAAACATT.

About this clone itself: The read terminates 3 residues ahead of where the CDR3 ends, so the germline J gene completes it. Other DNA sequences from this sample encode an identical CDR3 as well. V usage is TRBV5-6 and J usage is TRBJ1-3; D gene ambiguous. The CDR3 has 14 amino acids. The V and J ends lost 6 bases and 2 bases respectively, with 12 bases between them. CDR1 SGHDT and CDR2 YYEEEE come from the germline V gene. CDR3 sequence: CASTSRAAGNTIYF. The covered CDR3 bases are TGTGCCAGCACCTCGAGGGCAGCTGGAAACACC.

The covered CDR3 bases are TGTGCCAGTAGTACCCAGGGGGCGAAAGGAAACACC. Translating gives CASSTQGAKGNT. The entire CDR3 reads CASSTQGAKGNTIYF. The rearrangement uses TRBV19 and TRBJ1-3; 8 bases map to TRBD1. Sequencing ends 3 residues short of the CDR3 end; the germline J gene provides the rest. After removal of 4 bases from V and 4 bases from J, the junction contained 6 bases not matched to a gene. Germline assignment: CDR1 LNHDA and CDR2 SQIVND (reference sequence). The CDR3 sequence is 15 residues long.

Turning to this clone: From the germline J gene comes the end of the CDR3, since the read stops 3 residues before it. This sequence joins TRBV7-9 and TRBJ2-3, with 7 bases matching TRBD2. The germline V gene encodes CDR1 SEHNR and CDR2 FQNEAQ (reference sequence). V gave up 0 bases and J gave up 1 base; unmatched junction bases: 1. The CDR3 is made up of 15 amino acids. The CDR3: CASSLAAGGTDTQYF. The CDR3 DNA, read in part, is TGTGCCAGCAGCTTAGCTGCGGGAGGCACAGATACG.

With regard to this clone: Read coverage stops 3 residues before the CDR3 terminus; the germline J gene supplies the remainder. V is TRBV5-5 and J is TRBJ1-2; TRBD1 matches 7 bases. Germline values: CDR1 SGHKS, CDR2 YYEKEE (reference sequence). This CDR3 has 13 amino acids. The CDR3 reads CASSLIRQGSYTF. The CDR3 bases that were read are TGTGCCAGCAGCTTGATCAGACAGGGTAGC.

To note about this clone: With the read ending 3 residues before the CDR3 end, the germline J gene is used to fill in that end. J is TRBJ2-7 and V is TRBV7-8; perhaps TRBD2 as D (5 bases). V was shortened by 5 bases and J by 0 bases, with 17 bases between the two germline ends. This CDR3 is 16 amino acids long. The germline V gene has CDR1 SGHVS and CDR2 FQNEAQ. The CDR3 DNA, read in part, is TGTGCCAGCAGCCCGACAAGCGGCCCCTCCTCCTACGAG. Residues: CASSPTSGPSSYE. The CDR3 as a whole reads CASSPTSGPSSYEQYF.

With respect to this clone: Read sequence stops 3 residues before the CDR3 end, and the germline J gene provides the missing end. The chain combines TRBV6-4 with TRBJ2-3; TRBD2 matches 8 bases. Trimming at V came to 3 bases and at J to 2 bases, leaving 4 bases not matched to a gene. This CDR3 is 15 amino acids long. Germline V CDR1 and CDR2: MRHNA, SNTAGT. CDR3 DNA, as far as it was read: TGTGCCAGCAGTGAGGGACTAGGAGTCACAGATACG. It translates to CASSEGLGVTDT. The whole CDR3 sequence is CASSEGLGVTDTQYF.

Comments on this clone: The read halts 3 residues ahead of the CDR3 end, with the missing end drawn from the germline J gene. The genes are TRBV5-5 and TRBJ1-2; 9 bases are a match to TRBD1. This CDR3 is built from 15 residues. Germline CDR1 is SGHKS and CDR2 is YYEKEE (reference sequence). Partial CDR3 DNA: TGTGCCAGCAGCCAACAACAGGGGGCGTGGGAAGGC. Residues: CASSQQQGAWEG. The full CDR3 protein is CASSQQQGAWEGYTF.

The sequenced CDR3 bases are TGTGCCAGTAGTCCCCGGGACTCGGGGAAGCGCGAAAAA. Protein: CASSPRDSGKREK. The complete CDR3 sequence is CASSPRDSGKREKLFF. The rearrangement links TRBV19 to TRBJ1-4, with TRBD1 as a possible D gene (5 bases). With the read ending 3 residues before the CDR3 end, the germline J gene is used to fill in that end. CDR1 LNHDA and CDR2 SQIVND come from the germline V gene (reference sequence). Between the trimmed V and J ends, which lost 5 bases and 8 bases, there was a span of 21 bases. The length of the CDR3 is 16 residues.

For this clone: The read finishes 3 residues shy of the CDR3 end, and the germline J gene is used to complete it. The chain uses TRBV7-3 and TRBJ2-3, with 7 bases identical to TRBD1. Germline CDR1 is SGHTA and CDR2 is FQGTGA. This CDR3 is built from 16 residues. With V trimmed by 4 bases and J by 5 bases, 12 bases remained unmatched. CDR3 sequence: CASSSPTGMLLDTQYF. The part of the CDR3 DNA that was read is TGTGCCAGCAGCTCCCCGACAGGGATGTTGTTAGATACG.

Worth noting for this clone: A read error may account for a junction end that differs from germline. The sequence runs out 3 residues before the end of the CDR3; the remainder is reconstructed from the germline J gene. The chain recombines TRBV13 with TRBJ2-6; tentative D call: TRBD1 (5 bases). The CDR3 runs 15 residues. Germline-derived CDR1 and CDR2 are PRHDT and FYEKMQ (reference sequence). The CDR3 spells CASSVGASGANVLTF. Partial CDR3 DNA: TGTGCCAGCAGCGTAGGGGCCTCTGGGGCCAACGTC.